The subject of this entry is one TCR beta chain. Its antigen is undetermined. Germline loops: CDR1 MNHNS, CDR2 SASEGT. The CDR3 covers 14 residues. The V end lost 3 bases, the J end lost 1 base, and 9 bases lay between the germline ends. The study excluded patients with uncontrolled infection, other autoimmune disease, pregnancy or lactation. Based on clinical symptoms, serum thyroxine and TRAb, thyroid ultrasound and orbital computed tomography, diagnoses were reached. What was amplified from RNA transcripts were TCR beta CDR3 regions. HTBI primers drove first-round RT-PCR of the TCR CDR3. TCRdb reprocessed the multiplex PCR reads via MiXCR and lists one record per CDR3 protein. The sample records hundreds of thousands of distinct CDR3 sequences, about 14% being singletons. The data originate from a study of T cells in Graves' hyperthyroidism and ophthalmopathy. Overall study findings and caveats: Ophthalmopathy onset followed model prediction by a median about 6.5 months.

Input material: blood. The receptor's source is a woman aged 40 to 49 with Graves' ophthalmopathy. The gene calls are TRBV6-1 and TRBJ2-5; D is unresolved. The CDR3 bases are TGTGCCAGCAGTGAGGACGCCTCCCAAGAGACCCAGTACTTC. Translating it yields CASSEDASQETQYF.